Presented here are 14 T cell receptor beta chains from one specimen sequenced in a study of PD-L1 blockade in urothelial cancer. Profiling relied on immunoSEQ multiplex PCR, and the TCRdb table lists in-frame clones only, not all of them. Of some 52,000 clones in the sample, over 75% were seen once. Source: PBMCs, taken around atezolizumab (anti-PD-L1) treatment. These receptors all stem from a man in his forties or fifties with urothelial cancer.

The gene calls are TRBV7-9 and TRBJ2-5; tentative D call: TRBD1 (5 bases). Germline V gene lookup returns CDR1 SEHNR and CDR2 FQNEAQ (reference sequence). Trimming shortened V by 6 bases and J by 4 bases, and 9 bases separated the two germline ends. The CDR3 consists of 12 residues. Here the CDR3 DNA reads TGTGCCAGCAGTGTCAGGGCAGAGACCCAGTACTTC. Protein: CASSVRAETQYF.

The V call is TRBV9, the J call TRBJ2-2; D is perhaps TRBD1 (6 bases). In germline, CDR1 is SGDLS, CDR2 YYNGEE. Deletions cut 3 bases from V and 7 bases from J, with 10 bases between. The CDR3 extends over 13 amino acids. CDR3 nucleotide sequence: TGTGCCAGCAGCGCGTCGGACAGCGGGGAGCTGTTTTTT. Amino acid sequence: CASSASDSGELFF. The whole variable domain, filled in from reference TRBV9 and TRBJ2-2, reads DSGVTQTPKHLITATGQRVTLRCSPRSGDLSVYWYQQSLDQGLQFLIQYYNGEERAKGNILERFSAQQFPDLHSELNLSSLELGDSALYFCASSASDSGELFFGEGSRLTVL.

The chain has TRBV29-1 and TRBJ2-7; maybe TRBD2 (5 bases). Germline-derived CDR1 and CDR2 are SQVTM and ANQGSEA. This CDR3 region has 13 residues. V dropped 4 bases and J dropped 3 bases, with 13 bases sitting between them. This CDR3 is CSVVSGPVYEQYF. The DNA of the CDR3 is TGCAGCGTTGTAAGCGGACCTGTCTACGAGCAGTACTTC.

The V and J genes are TRBV6-1 and TRBJ1-1; 8 bases are a match to TRBD1. This CDR3 contains 13 residues. Germline values: CDR1 MNHNS, CDR2 SASEGT. With V trimmed by 1 base and J by 10 bases, 5 bases remained unmatched. CDR3 protein: CASSEVGQGRAFF. The CDR3 DNA reads as TGTGCCAGCAGTGAAGTAGGACAGGGTCGAGCTTTCTTT.

This sequence joins TRBV29-1 and TRBJ2-3; D perhaps matches TRBD1 (5 bases). Germline values: CDR1 SQVTM, CDR2 ANQGSEA. The length of the CDR3 is 15 residues. Trimming stripped 6 bases from V and 0 bases from J, with 16 bases between. Here the CDR3 DNA reads TGCAGCGTAAGATCAGGGCGTGCGAGCACAGATACGCAGTATTTT. Its protein product is CSVRSGRASTDTQYF.

Remarks on this clone: The sample contains more than one DNA sequence encoding this CDR3. DNA of the CDR3: TGTGCCAGTAGTATAGGTAGACAAAACACTGAAGCTTTCTTT. It yields the protein CASSIGRQNTEAFF. V is TRBV19 and J is TRBJ1-1; D remains unclear. Germline V gene sequence: CDR1 LNHDA, CDR2 SQIVND (reference sequence). The CDR3 runs to 14 residues. Trimming removed 1 base from V and 2 bases from J, with 8 bases in between.

This clone was seen only a few times. The chain links TRBV9 to TRBJ1-2; D gene uncertain. Trimming pared 4 bases from V and 3 bases from J, leaving 13 bases between. Germline lookup yields CDR1 SGDLS and CDR2 YYNGEE. The CDR3 loop spans 14 amino acids. CDR3 loop: CASSPGPQDYGYTF. The CDR3 DNA follows: TGTGCCAGCAGCCCCGGCCCCCAGGACTATGGCTACACCTTC.

This clone has just a few counts. This chain links TRBV5-5 with TRBJ2-1; 12 bases are a match to TRBD2. Germline V gene lookup returns CDR1 SGHKS and CDR2 YYEKEE (reference sequence). The CDR3 covers 13 residues. With 9 bases clipped from V and 5 bases from J, the junction kept 3 bases outside the gene matches. The CDR3 coding sequence is TGTGCCACCAGACTAGCGGGGGACAATGAGCAGTTCTTC. It specifies CATRLAGDNEQFF.

This chain joins TRBV7-9 and TRBJ1-1; TRBD1 is a possible D gene (6 bases). The CDR3 is 13 residues long. Germline-derived CDR1 and CDR2 are SEHNR and FQNEAQ (reference sequence). V was pared by 6 bases and J by 4 bases, with 12 bases between. The CDR3 bases are TGTGCCAGCAGTTTACAGGGAGGCACTGAAGCTTTCTTT. Its translation is CASSLQGGTEAFF.

V is TRBV30 and J is TRBJ2-1; the D is unclear. Trimming took off 7 bases at V and 9 bases at J, with 25 bases between the two ends. Germline V gives CDR1 GTSNPN, CDR2 SVGIG (reference sequence). This CDR3 is built from 15 residues. The DNA for the CDR3 is TGTGCCTACCTCTTAAAGAGAAATACGTACGGTGAGCAGTTCTTC. It specifies CAYLLKRNTYGEQFF.

V and J are TRBV5-6 and TRBJ2-5, with D perhaps TRBD1 (5 bases). CDR1 SGHDT and CDR2 YYEEEE come from the germline V gene. The CDR3 spans 13 residues. The ends were cut back, 5 bases at V and 3 bases at J, with 11 bases in the middle. CDR3 nucleotide sequence: TGTGCCAGCAGTATCGACAGAAAAGAGACCCAGTACTTC. Translating gives CASSIDRKETQYF.

This clone was seen many times. The CDR3 nucleotides read TGTGCCAGCAGTTTACAGGGGACAGGGCTTCCCGGGGAGCTGTTTTTT. Amino acids: CASSLQGTGLPGELFF. The chain carries TRBV28 and TRBJ2-2; 9 nucleotides agree with TRBD1. CDR3 length: 16 amino acids. Trimming at V came to 2 bases and at J to 6 bases, leaving 7 bases not matched to a gene. The germline gives CDR1 MDHEN, CDR2 SYDVKM.

The V call is TRBV6-1, the J call TRBJ1-5, with 9 bases matching TRBD1. After removal of 5 bases from V and 5 bases from J, the junction contained 4 bases not matched to a gene. The germline CDR1 and CDR2 sequences are MNHNS and SASEGT. The CDR3 is made up of 14 amino acids. CDR3: CASSNRGPYQPQHF. CDR3 coding DNA: TGTGCCAGCAGTAACAGGGGGCCTTATCAGCCCCAGCATTTT.

This rearrangement joins TRBV19 to TRBJ1-4, with D uncertain. The CDR3 contains 12 residues. V gave up 1 base and J gave up 9 bases, with 6 bases separating them. Per germline, CDR1 LNHDA and CDR2 SQIVND (reference sequence). CDR3 bases: TGTGCCAGTAGTATAGGAGGGAAAAAACTGTTTTTT. Protein: CASSIGGKKLFF.